These 25 T cell receptor beta chains came from one sample sequenced in a study of cytomegalovirus exposure and HLA in healthy donors. The PCR had 60 Vbeta and 13 Jbeta primers. TCRdb's copy holds only in-frame clones and misses some; the assay was immunoSEQ multiplex PCR. The data contain under 150,000 clones, roughly four fifths of them singletons. Sequencing was performed on PBMCs. The source of these receptors is a boy aged 2-9 years in good health and CMV-seronegative.

This chain uses TRBV5-4 with TRBJ1-6; 7 nucleotides agree with TRBD1. The CDR3 has 15 residues. The V gene's germline CDR1 is SGHNT and CDR2 YYREEE (reference sequence). The V and J ends lost 3 bases and 5 bases, in that order; junction bases with no gene match: 5. CDR3: CASSSTQGDNSPLHF. CDR3 sequence (DNA): TGTGCCAGCAGCTCAACTCAGGGGGATAATTCACCCCTCCACTTT.

The V call is TRBV20-1, the J call TRBJ2-5, with D tentatively TRBD2 (6 bases). Trimming pared 0 bases from V and 14 bases from J, leaving 13 bases between. CDR1 and CDR2 (germline): DFQATT, SNEGSKA (reference sequence). This CDR3 is built from 11 residues. The CDR3 DNA sequence: TGCAGTGCTAGAGATTTTCGCGGGAAATACTTC. Translation gives CSARDFRGKYF.

This clone was seen a few times. V gene TRBV7-9 combines with J gene TRBJ1-3, with 10 positions matching TRBD1. Germline V lookup: CDR1 SEHNR, CDR2 FQNEAQ (reference sequence). This CDR3 spans 16 amino acids. The junction had 2 bases not matched to a gene; V was cut back by 1 base and J by 2 bases. This chain's CDR3 is CASSLGGTGAGNTIYF. The CDR3 DNA is TGTGCCAGCAGCTTAGGTGGGACAGGGGCTGGAAACACCATATATTTT.

The chain joins TRBV4-1 to TRBJ1-1; D perhaps matches TRBD1 (5 bases). This CDR3 contains 15 residues. Trimming removed 1 base at V and 3 bases at J, with 12 bases between. Germline loops: CDR1 MGHRA, CDR2 YSYEKL. CDR3 amino acids: CASSQAGEGYTEAFF. The CDR3 DNA follows: TGCGCCAGCAGCCAAGCGGGGGAGGGGTACACTGAAGCTTTCTTT.

A few counts support this clone. The CDR3 DNA sequence: TGTGCCAGCAGCCCGCTCGGGAAGTTTTCTGGTGAGCAGTTCTTC. Amino acid sequence: CASSPLGKFSGEQFF. The chain couples TRBV7-9 to TRBJ2-1; D might be TRBD2 (5 bases). Looked up from germline, CDR1 is SEHNR and CDR2 is FQNEAQ (reference sequence). Trimming removed 5 bases at V and 9 bases at J, with 20 bases between. The CDR3 length is 15 residues.

The chain carries TRBV7-9 and TRBJ2-3; perhaps TRBD1 as D (5 bases). Deletions cut 7 bases from V and 2 bases from J, with 16 bases between. The germline V gene encodes CDR1 SEHNR and CDR2 FQNEAQ (reference sequence). This CDR3 region has 15 residues. CDR3 DNA: TGTGCCAGCATCCAATCCCCGACAGCCACAGATACGCAGTATTTT. Translated: CASIQSPTATDTQYF. The full variable domain, completed using reference TRBV7-9 and TRBJ2-3, is DTGVSQNPRHKITKRGQNVTFRCDPISEHNRLYWYRQTLGQGPEFLTYFQNEAQLEKSRLLSDRFSAERPKGSFSTLEIQRTEQGDSAMYLCASIQSPTATDTQYFGPGTRLTVL.

This sequence joins TRBV15 and TRBJ2-1, with 11 bases lining up with TRBD2. V gave up 2 bases and J gave up 9 bases; unmatched junction bases: 6. The CDR3 is 15 residues long. Germline CDR1 LNHNV, CDR2 YYDKDF (reference sequence). Here the CDR3 DNA reads TGTGCCACCAGCAGATCCCGGGGACTAGCGGCTGAGCAGTTCTTC. Its translation is CATSRSRGLAAEQFF.

This chain connects TRBV7-8 to TRBJ1-3, with D possibly TRBD1 on 6 matching bases. V lost 5 bases and J 0 bases, leaving 11 bases between the germline ends. CDR3 size: 15 residues. The germline CDR1 and CDR2 sequences are SGHVS and FQNEAQ. The CDR3: CASSTQQGSGNTIYF. CDR3 DNA: TGTGCCAGCAGCACCCAACAGGGCTCTGGAAACACCATATATTTT.

As concerns this clone: One end of the junction varies from germline; a read error may be responsible. V gene TRBV7-7 combines with J gene TRBJ2-3; 12 bases align to TRBD2. CDR1 is SSHAT, CDR2 FNYEAQ, per germline (reference sequence). The CDR3 spans 16 residues. CDR3 region: CASTLYGLAGTDTQYF. CDR3 sequence (DNA): TGTGCTAGCACCCTATACGGACTAGCGGGGACAGATACGCAGTATTTT.

This sequence joins TRBV11-2 and TRBJ2-7; 9 bases agree with TRBD1. Germline lookup yields CDR1 SGHAT and CDR2 FQNNGV. V was pared by 3 bases and J by 2 bases, with 2 bases of the junction left unmatched. The CDR3 consists of 14 residues. CDR3 bases: TGTGCCAGCAGCTTCGGGACAGGGACCTACGAGCAGTACTTC. Translated, it gives CASSFGTGTYEQYF.

This chain links TRBV20-1 with TRBJ2-7; maybe TRBD1 (5 bases). The V gene lost 6 bases and the J gene lost 4 bases, with 10 bases spanning the gap. CDR1 is DFQATT and CDR2 is SNEGSKA in the germline V gene (reference sequence). The CDR3 covers 11 residues. CDR3: CSATQGYEQYV. DNA for the CDR3: TGCAGTGCAACCCAGGGATACGAGCAGTACGTC.

This clone is medium-sized (0.01 to 0.1%) in the sample. The rearrangement links TRBV6-4 to TRBJ2-6, with D possibly TRBD1 on 5 matching bases. V was clipped by 4 bases and J by 0 bases, with 7 bases between them. The length of the CDR3 is 15 residues. Per germline, CDR1 MRHNA and CDR2 SNTAGT. The DNA of the CDR3 is TGTGCCAGCAGTGCGGACAACTCTGGGGCCAACGTCCTGACTTTC. Translation gives CASSADNSGANVLTF.

As to this clone: This sample includes further DNA sequences coding for the same CDR3. The chain uses TRBV27 and TRBJ1-2, with 11 positions matching TRBD1. Germline-derived CDR1 and CDR2 are MNHEY and SMNVEV (reference sequence). The J segment lost 4 bases and the V segment lost 8 bases, leaving 6 bases of the junction unmatched. This CDR3 has 14 residues. CDR3 sequence: CASRGQGEGYGYTF. The CDR3, as DNA: TGTGCCAGCCGGGGACAGGGGGAGGGCTATGGCTACACCTTC.

The genes are TRBV10-2 and TRBJ1-1; unclear D gene. CDR1 and CDR2 (germline): WSHSY, SAAADI. This CDR3 comprises 14 residues. V lost 4 bases and J 4 bases, leaving 13 bases between the germline ends. DNA of the CDR3: TGCGCCAGCAGTGGGTTCCACGGACTCACTGAAGCTTTCTTT. It translates to CASSGFHGLTEAFF.

The V and J genes are TRBV5-1 and TRBJ1-4; the D gene is possibly TRBD1 (5 bases). Trimming removed 0 bases at V and 8 bases at J, with 14 bases between. Germline assignment: CDR1 SGHRS and CDR2 YFSETQ. This CDR3 is built from 15 residues. CDR3 sequence: CASSLAETAGEKLFF. The CDR3 coding sequence is TGCGCCAGCAGCTTGGCCGAGACAGCAGGCGAAAAACTGTTTTTT.

The chain joins TRBV27 to TRBJ1-2; the D is unclear. This CDR3 is 16 amino acids long. Germline V gives CDR1 MNHEY, CDR2 SMNVEV (reference sequence). Trimming stripped 4 bases from V and 4 bases from J, with 19 bases between. The CDR3 DNA reads TGTGCCAGCAGTTCCGGCTGGACTGAGACCCCCTATGGCTACACCTTC. It encodes CASSSGWTETPYGYTF.

This clone was counted once. The V call is TRBV6-1, the J call TRBJ1-1; D ambiguous. Trimming left V 0 bases short and J 9 bases short, with 11 bases between. CDR1 MNHNS and CDR2 SASEGT come from the germline V gene. This CDR3 has 13 amino acids. The DNA for the CDR3 is TGTGCCAGCAGTGAAGCGGGCCGGCGAAAAGCTTTCTTT. Translating gives CASSEAGRRKAFF.

The chain is built from TRBV5-8 and TRBJ1-1, with a tentative D call TRBD1 (6 bases). The CDR3 extends over 16 amino acids. Trimming cost V 3 bases and J 5 bases, with 20 bases left between them. Per germline, CDR1 SGHTS and CDR2 YDEGEE. CDR3 protein: CASSWRGGAKGTEAFF. CDR3 bases: TGTGCCAGCAGCTGGCGTGGGGGCGCGAAGGGTACTGAAGCTTTCTTT.

The chain recombines TRBV30 with TRBJ1-1; D remains ambiguous. Trimming took 2 bases from V and 1 from J, leaving 5 bases between them. Germline V gives CDR1 GTSNPN, CDR2 SVGIG (reference sequence). This CDR3 comprises 12 residues. The CDR3 loop is CAWSKQNTEAFF. The CDR3 bases are TGTGCCTGGAGTAAACAGAACACTGAAGCTTTCTTT. The full variable domain, its missing parts supplied by reference TRBV30 and TRBJ1-1, is SQTIHQWPATLVQPVGSPLSLECTVEGTSNPNLYWYRQAAGRGLQLLFYSVGIGQISSEVPQNLSASRPQDRQFILSSKKLLLSDSGFYLCAWSKQNTEAFFGQGTRLTVV.

The chain joins TRBV12-5 to TRBJ2-3; D might be TRBD2 (6 bases). CDR3 length: 13 residues. Germline V lookup: CDR1 LGHNT, CDR2 FRNRAP. V shed 4 bases and J shed 14 bases, with 19 bases lying between them. The CDR3 sequence is CASGSQEGPRRYF. CDR3 in DNA: TGTGCTAGTGGTTCCCAGGAGGGGCCCCGCCGGTATTTT.

This clone was recorded only once. This specimen includes other DNA sequences encoding the same CDR3. V is TRBV18 and J is TRBJ1-5, with D possibly matching TRBD1 (6 bases). The germline gives CDR1 KGHSH, CDR2 LQKENI. The CDR3 spans 14 residues. Trimming took 3 bases from V and 1 from J, leaving 7 bases between them. CDR3 residues: CASSPDRSNQPQHF. The CDR3 nucleotides read TGTGCCAGCTCACCGGACAGAAGCAATCAGCCCCAGCATTTT.

The rearrangement joins TRBV9 to TRBJ2-7; 11 nucleotides align to TRBD2. Per germline, CDR1 SGDLS and CDR2 YYNGEE. Trimming cost V 2 bases and J 6 bases; bases outside gene matches: 10. The CDR3 totals 16 residues. CDR3 protein: CASSVSTSGGLPEQYF. The CDR3 DNA sequence: TGTGCCAGCAGCGTGTCCACTAGCGGGGGTCTCCCCGAGCAGTACTTC.

The chain carries TRBV18 and TRBJ2-2; 10 bases are shared with TRBD1. In germline, CDR1 is KGHSH, CDR2 LQKENI. Germline trimming cut 4 bases from V and 2 bases from J; bases unmatched to any gene: 4. The CDR3 loop spans 16 amino acids. CDR3 nucleotides: TGTGCCAGCTCACTCTGGGACAGGGGAAACACCGGGGAGCTGTTTTTT. Its translation is CASSLWDRGNTGELFF.

The CDR3 region has the DNA TGTGCCAGCAGCTCATACCGGGACTCCTTAGACGTTTACACAGATACGCAGTATTTT. Translation: CASSSYRDSLDVYTDTQYF. The chain combines TRBV7-3 with TRBJ2-3, with D tentatively TRBD2 (6 bases). Per germline, CDR1 SGHTA and CDR2 FQGTGA. This CDR3 spans 19 amino acids. Trimming left V 4 bases short and J 2 bases short, with 25 bases between.

The CDR3 sequence is CASSQDPAPSSYNEQFF. The CDR3 DNA follows: TGCGCCAGCAGCCAAGATCCGGCGCCTAGCTCCTACAATGAGCAGTTCTTC. The gene calls are TRBV4-1 and TRBJ2-1; no reliable D call. The CDR3 is 17 amino acids. V gave up 0 bases and J gave up 0 bases, with 12 bases separating them. Looked up from germline, CDR1 is MGHRA and CDR2 is YSYEKL.